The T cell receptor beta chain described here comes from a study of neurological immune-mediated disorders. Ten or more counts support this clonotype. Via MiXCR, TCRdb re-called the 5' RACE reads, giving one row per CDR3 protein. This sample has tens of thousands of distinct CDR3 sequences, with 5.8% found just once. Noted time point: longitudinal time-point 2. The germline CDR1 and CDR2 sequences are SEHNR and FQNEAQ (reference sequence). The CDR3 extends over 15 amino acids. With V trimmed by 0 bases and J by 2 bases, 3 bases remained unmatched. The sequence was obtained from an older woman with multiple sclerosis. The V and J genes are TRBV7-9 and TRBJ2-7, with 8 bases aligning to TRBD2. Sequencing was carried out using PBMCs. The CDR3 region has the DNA TGTGCCAGCAGCTTAGCTAGCGGGGTAGCCTACGAGCAGTACTTC. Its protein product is CASSLASGVAYEQYF.